This T cell receptor beta chain originates from a study of post-analysis software for immune sequencing data. This clonotype was counted between two and nine times. Its matching antigen is unknown. Whole-study results and caveats: When the samples were clustered directly with F measure, those that had been prepared in the same batch showed strong co-clustering. Normalized Chao1 diversity in multiple sclerosis patients fell significantly below that of controls. Patients used five TRBV segments, including TRBV5-6, TRBV5-1 and TRBV20-1, more often than controls.

This CDR3 region has 13 residues. With 4 bases removed from V and 4 bases from J, the gap between germline ends came to 8 bases. The germline CDR1 and CDR2 sequences are MNHEY and SVGAGI. Prepared TCR beta cDNA libraries contained unique molecular identifiers. TCRdb reprocessed the PCR reads via MiXCR and lists one record per CDR3 protein. The table includes some 700,000 distinct CDR3 sequences, roughly three fifths detected once. V and J are TRBV6-5 and TRBJ2-1; D call uncertain. Sequencing input: blood. This sequence was found in a girl aged 2-9 years with multiple sclerosis. This CDR3 is CASSSSHYNEQFF. The CDR3 nucleotides read TGTGCCAGCAGTTCATCCCATTACAATGAGCAGTTCTTC.